The source of this T cell receptor (beta chain) is a study of shared clonotypes between healthy human individuals. Germline V gives CDR1 MDHEN, CDR2 SYDVKM. The trim removed 6 bases at V and 3 bases at J, leaving 13 bases unmatched. This CDR3 has 17 amino acids. Sorted-subset replicate PCRs used roughly 210 ng of genomic DNA. This amount corresponded to about 30,000 T cell genomes. Data came from immunoSEQ multiplex PCR; TCRdb stores just in-frame clones and leaves some out. The sample shows a few million clones, just under 95% of them seen only once. This clone was counted once. Its target is not known. Terminally differentiated effector memory CD45RA+ cells were left out of the naive CD8 fraction, which was CD45RO-negative and positively selected for CCR7. Donors were Caucasian adults residing in Nashville, Tennessee, USA. Study-level points and caveats: Non-shared clonotypes had lower generation probabilities than those shared by all four donors.

The sequence came from a man aged 18 to 35 in good health. Some clones in this sample may be carry-over from other donors' samples. The gene calls are TRBV28 and TRBJ1-2; the match to TRBD1 covers 10 bases. The sequenced material came from naive CD8+ T cells from PBMCs. This CDR3 reads CASSPTGQGRSYYGYTF. The CDR3 DNA is TGTGCCAGCAGCCCAACGGGACAGGGGAGATCTTACTATGGCTACACCTTC.